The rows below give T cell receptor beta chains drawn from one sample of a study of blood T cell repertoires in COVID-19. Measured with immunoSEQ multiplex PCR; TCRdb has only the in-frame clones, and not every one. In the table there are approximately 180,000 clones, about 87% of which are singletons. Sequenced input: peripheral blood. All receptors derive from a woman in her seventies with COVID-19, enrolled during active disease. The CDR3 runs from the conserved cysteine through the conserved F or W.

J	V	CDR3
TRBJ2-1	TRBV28	CASSLDPGSGVRGNEQFF
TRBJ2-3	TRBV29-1	CSVRVRAGTDTQYF
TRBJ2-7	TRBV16	CASSQLSSGRREQYF
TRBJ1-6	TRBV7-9	CASSATGTGGSPLHF
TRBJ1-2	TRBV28	CASSFIFTGTEHNYGYTF
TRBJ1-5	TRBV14	CARLRDAEGALCQPQHF
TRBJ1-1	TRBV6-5	CASTFHRGNTEAFF
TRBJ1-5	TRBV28	CASSFAGVNQPQHF
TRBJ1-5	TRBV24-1	CATSDPSTGVNQPQHF
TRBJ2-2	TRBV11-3	CASTGTGHTGELFF
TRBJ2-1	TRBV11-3	CASSLSGSLYEQFF
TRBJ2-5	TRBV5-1	CASSIGGTLSQETQYF
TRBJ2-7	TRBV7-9	CASSSRLAGVVYEQYF